A single sample is the source of the 28 T cell receptor beta chains below, sequenced in a study of vaccination effects on CD4 cells after COVID-19. Produced via immunoSEQ multiplex PCR; TCRdb's table is partial and in-frame only. Of about 73,000 clones in the sample, around 79% are singletons; the top ten hold 2.5% to 3%. No antigen is known for these receptors. ViraFEST assay sequencing came after antigen-specific CD4+ T cells were expanded with viral peptide pools. Researchers isolated CD4+ T cells once approximately eleven days of culture had elapsed. Vaccine recipients, nucleocapsid antibody negative, had no prior SARS-CoV-2 infection. The material was CD4+ T cells from PBMCs cultured with HCoV-NL63 spike peptides, obtained before COVID-19 vaccination. The receptors come from a human donor who received a COVID-19 vaccine.

The chain is built from TRBV9 and TRBJ2-1; possibly TRBD2 for D (5 bases). The CDR3 has 14 amino acids. CDR1 and CDR2 (germline): SGDLS, YYNGEE. With 4 bases removed from V and 0 bases from J, the gap between germline ends came to 8 bases. CDR3 coding DNA: TGTGCCAGCAGCTCTGCGGGCTCCTACAATGAGCAGTTCTTC. This sequence encodes CASSSAGSYNEQFF.

V gene TRBV25-1 combines with J gene TRBJ2-6; D ambiguous. The CDR3 spans 14 residues. V was pared by 4 bases and J by 2 bases, with 6 bases between. Germline lookup yields CDR1 MGHDK and CDR2 SYGVNS. CDR3 region: CASSATAGANVLTF. The CDR3 coding sequence is TGTGCCAGCAGTGCGACGGCTGGGGCCAACGTCCTGACTTTC.

The V call is TRBV23-1, the J call TRBJ1-2, with 7 bases matching TRBD1. TRBV23-1 has ORF status, its function being uncertain. CDR3 length: 15 amino acids. Trimming took 0 bases from V and 5 from J; bases not matched to a gene: 6. The DNA for the CDR3 is TGCGCCAGCAGTCAATCAAGGGACAGAGATTATGGCTACACCTTC. Translating gives CASSQSRDRDYGYTF.

This chain links TRBV5-5 with TRBJ1-3; D gene unclear. The CDR3 extends over 15 amino acids. From germline, CDR1 is SGHKS and CDR2 YYEKEE (reference sequence). V was clipped by 2 bases and J by 0 bases, with 9 bases between them. CDR3 loop: CASSLSPNSGNTIYF. In nucleotides, the CDR3 is TGTGCCAGCAGCTTATCCCCTAACTCTGGAAACACCATATATTTT.

This chain connects TRBV7-8 to TRBJ2-3; TRBD1 matches 7 bases. Germline loops: CDR1 SGHVS, CDR2 FQNEAQ. Trimming removed 4 bases from V and 4 bases from J; junction bases left unmatched: 8. This CDR3 is 15 amino acids long. CDR3 DNA: TGTGCCAGCAGCTCGCGCCGGGACAGCCCAGATACGCAGTATTTT. Its protein is CASSSRRDSPDTQYF.

This sequence joins TRBV3-1 (or the pseudogene TRBV3-2) and TRBJ1-3; TRBD1 might be the D (5 bases). The CDR3 is made up of 15 amino acids. Trimming removed 6 bases from V and 0 bases from J, with 12 bases in between. CDR1 is LGHDT, CDR2 YNNKEL, per germline (reference sequence). The CDR3 region is CASSLGTVSGNTIYF. The DNA of the CDR3 is TGTGCCAGCAGTCTCGGGACGGTCTCTGGAAACACCATATATTTT.

The CDR3 sequence is CASSPRLEYTEAFF. The DNA of the CDR3 is TGTGCCAGCAGCCCCCGATTGGAATACACTGAAGCTTTCTTT. The chain recombines TRBV3-1 (or the pseudogene TRBV3-2) with TRBJ1-1, with D unresolved. V was trimmed by 4 bases and J by 3 bases, leaving 12 bases between them. Germline V CDR1 and CDR2: LGHDT, YNNKEL (reference sequence). This CDR3 is 14 amino acids long.

The chain uses TRBV11-3 and TRBJ2-5, with a weak D call TRBD2 (5 bases). Germline V lookup: CDR1 SGHNT, CDR2 YENEEA. CDR3 length: 13 residues. The V and J ends lost 4 bases and 5 bases respectively, with 11 bases between them. CDR3 region: CASSSGLGETQYF. CDR3 bases: TGTGCCAGCAGCTCTGGACTTGGCGAGACCCAGTACTTC.

The chain has TRBV12-3 or TRBV12-4 and TRBJ1-1; D call uncertain. Between the trimmed V and J ends, which lost 3 bases and 9 bases, there was a span of 11 bases. CDR3 length: 12 amino acids. The DNA of the CDR3 is TGTGCCAGCAGTTTGAGCCCCCGTCAAGCTTTCTTT. Translation: CASSLSPRQAFF.

The chain joins TRBV18 to TRBJ2-5; D is unresolved. CDR3 size: 13 residues. The germline V and J ends were trimmed by 2 bases and 4 bases, with 8 bases remaining between them. Germline lookup yields CDR1 KGHSH and CDR2 LQKENI. CDR3 coding DNA: TGTGCCAGCTCACCAGGGTTGTCAGAGACCCAGTACTTC. It specifies CASSPGLSETQYF.

The chain combines TRBV11-2 with TRBJ2-5, with 10 positions matching TRBD2. This CDR3 is built from 16 residues. Germline V gives CDR1 SGHAT, CDR2 FQNNGV. Trimming cost V 5 bases and J 5 bases; bases outside gene matches: 11. This CDR3 is CASSPRGAGGSETQYF. CDR3 bases: TGTGCCAGCAGCCCCCGGGGAGCGGGGGGGAGTGAGACCCAGTACTTC.

This chain joins TRBV30 and TRBJ1-5; the D is unclear. V was shortened by 2 bases and J by 0 bases, with 14 bases between the two germline ends. The CDR3 consists of 16 residues. Germline CDR1 GTSNPN, CDR2 SVGIG (reference sequence). The DNA of the CDR3 is TGTGCCTGGAGTTCTAGCCCTCCTCATAGCAATCAGCCCCAGCATTTT. Its translation: CAWSSSPPHSNQPQHF.

The V gene is TRBV18, the J gene TRBJ2-7, with 16 bases lining up with TRBD2. With 6 bases clipped from V and 6 bases from J, the junction kept 11 bases outside the gene matches. This CDR3 is built from 17 residues. Germline V gene data show CDR1 as KGHSH and CDR2 as LQKENI. CDR3 nucleotides: TGTGCCAGCTCCCCGGGACTAGCGGGGGGGCGAAGCGGCGAGCAGTACGTC. Translating gives CASSPGLAGGRSGEQYV.

J is TRBJ2-5 and V is TRBV24-1; TRBD1 aligns across 7 bases. CDR1 KGHDR and CDR2 SFDVKD come from the germline V gene. This CDR3 region has 17 residues. Unmatched junction bases numbered 11, after V lost 0 bases and J lost 5 bases. In nucleotides, the CDR3 is TGTGCCACCAGTGATTTGGCGCCCCAGGGGGAAAGGGAGACCCAGTACTTC. Its protein product is CATSDLAPQGERETQYF.

The V gene is TRBV19, the J gene TRBJ2-6, with TRBD1 identical over 7 bases. Trimming removed 7 bases from V and 1 base from J; junction bases left unmatched: 13. Germline V gene data show CDR1 as LNHDA and CDR2 as SQIVND (reference sequence). The CDR3 is 18 residues long. The CDR3 spells CASTHSPGGVSGANVLTF. In nucleotides, the CDR3 is TGTGCCAGTACTCACTCGCCAGGGGGAGTTTCTGGGGCCAACGTCCTGACTTTC.

The V call is TRBV6-6, the J call TRBJ1-4; 9 bases fit TRBD1. V lost 6 bases and J lost 7; bases outside the gene matches: 15. The germline gives CDR1 MNHNY, CDR2 SVGAGI (reference sequence). There are 17 residues in the CDR3. As DNA, the CDR3 is TGTGCCAGCAGCCGAAATAACAGGGGGCCGGCAGGTGAAAAACTGTTTTTT. Translation gives CASSRNNRGPAGEKLFF.

V is TRBV29-1 and J is TRBJ1-5; 8 nucleotides align to TRBD1. Germline values: CDR1 SQVTM, CDR2 ANQGSEA. The length of the CDR3 is 14 residues. After removal of 6 bases from V and 4 bases from J, the junction contained 8 bases not matched to a gene. The CDR3 region is CSVTGTGGNQPQHF. In nucleotides, the CDR3 is TGCAGCGTCACCGGGACAGGAGGGAATCAGCCCCAGCATTTT.

The gene calls are TRBV6-5 and TRBJ2-5, with 8 positions matching TRBD2. Germline V gene lookup returns CDR1 MNHEY and CDR2 SVGAGI. The CDR3 runs to 15 residues. Unmatched junction bases numbered 3, after V lost 1 base and J lost 2 bases. The CDR3 coding sequence is TGTGCCAGCAGTTACTGGGCTAGCGGGCAAGAGACCCAGTACTTC. It encodes CASSYWASGQETQYF.

This sequence joins TRBV5-6 and TRBJ2-1; TRBD1 matches at 7 bases. J gave up 0 bases and V 4 bases, and 7 bases lay outside the gene matches. From germline, CDR1 is SGHDT and CDR2 YYEEEE. The CDR3 length is 16 residues. CDR3 sequence reads: CASSLYRGSSYNEQFF. In DNA, the CDR3 is TGTGCCAGCAGCCTCTACAGGGGAAGCTCCTACAATGAGCAGTTCTTC.

The V gene is TRBV5-1, the J gene TRBJ1-2; the D gene is possibly TRBD1 (6 bases). Germline V gene lookup returns CDR1 SGHRS and CDR2 YFSETQ. CDR3 length: 16 residues. Trimming took 4 bases from V and 5 from J, leaving 21 bases between them. The CDR3, as DNA: TGCGCCAGCAGCCCCGGTGGGGGCTCACGGACATATGGCTACACCTTC. Translating it yields CASSPGGGSRTYGYTF. The full variable domain, with the rest looked up from reference TRBV5-1 and TRBJ1-2, is KAGVTQTPRYLIKTRGQQVTLSCSPISGHRSVSWYQQTPGQGLQFLFEYFSETQRNKGNFPGRFSGRQFSNSRSEMNVSTLELGDSALYLCASSPGGGSRTYGYTFGSGTRLTVV.

V gene TRBV12-3 or TRBV12-4 combines with J gene TRBJ1-5; no reliable D call. Trimming removed 2 bases from V and 11 bases from J, with 10 bases in between. The CDR3 is 12 residues long. CDR3: CASSLFGRAQHF. The CDR3 coding sequence is TGTGCCAGCAGTTTATTTGGGAGGGCCCAGCATTTT.

The rearrangement uses TRBV29-1 and TRBJ2-5, with no clear D. The CDR3 consists of 12 residues. V lost 4 bases and J 5 bases, leaving 11 bases between the germline ends. CDR1 SQVTM and CDR2 ANQGSEA come from the germline V gene. The CDR3 reads CSVALGVETQYF. CDR3 in DNA: TGCAGCGTTGCGTTAGGAGTGGAGACCCAGTACTTC.

For this clone: The junction departs from the called germline gene at one end, perhaps through a read error. This chain uses TRBV5-6 with TRBJ1-2, with D tentatively TRBD1 (5 bases). This CDR3 comprises 14 residues. Germline values: CDR1 SGHDT, CDR2 YYEEEE. CDR3 sequence reads: CASSLEGPNYGYTF. CDR3 nucleotides: TGTGCCAGCAGCTTGGAGGGACCTAATTATGGCTACACCTTC.

The chain employs TRBV14 and TRBJ1-2, with no clear D. The V end was cut by 1 base, the J end by 5 bases, with 14 bases between. The germline CDR1 and CDR2 sequences are SGHDN and FVKESK. The CDR3 totals 15 residues. The CDR3 DNA reads TGTGCCAGCAGCCAAGTGAGCCGGGAGGAATATGGCTACACCTTC. It yields the protein CASSQVSREEYGYTF.

This clone occurred a few times. The CDR3 DNA sequence: TGCAGCGTTGGCGGCAGGATGATTATGAACACTGAAGCTTTCTTT. It translates to CSVGGRMIMNTEAFF. The genes are TRBV29-1 and TRBJ1-1; no reliable D call. The CDR3 has 15 amino acids. Trimming pared 4 bases from V and 0 bases from J, leaving 15 bases between. Germline CDR1 reads SQVTM; CDR2 reads ANQGSEA.

This chain joins TRBV29-1 and TRBJ2-3; 9 nucleotides agree with TRBD2. The ends lost 7 bases at V and 0 bases at J; junction bases unmatched: 5. The germline gives CDR1 SQVTM, CDR2 ANQGSEA. There are 14 residues in the CDR3. CDR3 sequence: CSETSGSSTDTQYF. The CDR3 bases are TGCAGCGAGACTAGCGGATCTAGCACAGATACGCAGTATTTT.

This clone was seen more than once but under ten times. The chain carries TRBV5-1 and TRBJ1-4; no firm D call. The CDR3 has 15 amino acids. The germline V gene encodes CDR1 SGHRS and CDR2 YFSETQ. V lost 5 bases to trimming and J lost 2 bases, with 13 bases between them. CDR3 sequence: CASRGRTDTNEKLFF. The CDR3 region has the DNA TGCGCCAGCAGGGGTAGGACGGATACTAATGAAAAACTGTTTTTT. The entire variable domain, with the rest obtained from reference TRBV5-1 and TRBJ1-4, is as follows: KAGVTQTPRYLIKTRGQQVTLSCSPISGHRSVSWYQQTPGQGLQFLFEYFSETQRNKGNFPGRFSGRQFSNSRSEMNVSTLELGDSALYLCASRGRTDTNEKLFFGSGTQLSVL.

V is TRBV11-2 and J is TRBJ1-6; TRBD1 is a possible D gene (6 bases). V was pared by 2 bases and J by 5 bases, with 10 bases between. Germline lookup yields CDR1 SGHAT and CDR2 FQNNGV. This CDR3 has 15 amino acids. DNA of the CDR3: TGTGCCAGCAGCTTACCTCCAGGGGATAATTCACCCCTCCACTTT. Amino acids: CASSLPPGDNSPLHF.